This TCR beta chain was captured by sequencing in a study of blood T cells in healthy people across ages. Study-wide findings and caveats: No one knew whether donors had CMV, which possibly confounded expanded clonotype changes. Diversity was higher, and naive CD4+ cells more numerous, in long-lived donors than in aged donors. Strong correlation existed between TCR beta diversity and naive T cell percentage.

Together with a sample-barcoded 5' primer, a J-beta primer mix was included in a second PCR lasting about 7 to 12 cycles. Each cDNA was tagged by a template-switch adaptor containing 12 random nucleotides. TCRdb passed the 5' RACE reads through MiXCR, listing each CDR3 protein once. In the table there are hundreds of thousands of distinct CDR3 sequences, 49% of which are singletons. The V gene lost 4 bases and the J gene lost 11 bases, with 20 bases spanning the gap. The germline CDR1 and CDR2 sequences are SQVTM and ANQGSEA. The CDR3 runs to 13 residues. Points on this clonotype: The target antigen is unknown.

V and J are TRBV29-1 and TRBJ2-5; tentatively, D is TRBD1 or TRBD2 (5 bases each). Input material: blood. The TCR was taken from a woman in her sixties in good health. DNA of the CDR3: TGCAGCGTTGGTCGGGACCCTTCGAATGAGCAGTACTTC. It codes for CSVGRDPSNEQYF.